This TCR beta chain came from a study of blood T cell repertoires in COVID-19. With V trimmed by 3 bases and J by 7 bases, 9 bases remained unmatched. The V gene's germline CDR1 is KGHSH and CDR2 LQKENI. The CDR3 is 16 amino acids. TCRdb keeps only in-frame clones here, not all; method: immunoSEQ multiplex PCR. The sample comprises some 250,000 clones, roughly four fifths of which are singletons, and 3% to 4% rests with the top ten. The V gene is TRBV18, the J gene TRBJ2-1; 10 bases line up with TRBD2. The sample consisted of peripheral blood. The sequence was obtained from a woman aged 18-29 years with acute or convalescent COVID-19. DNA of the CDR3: TGTGCCAGCTCACCTATGGTCCTAGCGGGAGTTAATGAGCAGTTCTTC. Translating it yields CASSPMVLAGVNEQFF.